This TCR beta chain originates from a study of blood T cell repertoires in COVID-19. TCRdb's table, derived via immunoSEQ multiplex PCR, lists solely in-frame clones and lacks some. The sample carries about 160,000 clones, around 80% recorded once. Many counts were recorded for this clone. The receptor comes from a man in his sixties with active or convalescent COVID-19. Specimen: peripheral blood.

DNA of the CDR3: TGTGCCAGTAGCCCGACTAGCGTAGATACGCAGTATTTT. Translated: CASSPTSVDTQYF. This sequence joins TRBV19 and TRBJ2-3, with 8 bases aligning to TRBD2. The CDR3 is 13 residues long. Germline CDR1 is LNHDA and CDR2 is SQIVND (reference sequence). V trimming: 6 bases; J trimming: 5 bases; junction bases outside the gene matches: 4. The full variable domain, its missing parts supplied by reference TRBV19 and TRBJ2-3, is DGGITQSPKYLFRKEGQNVTLSCEQNLNHDAMYWYRQDPGQGLRLIYYSQIVNDFQKGDIAEGYSVSREKKESFPLTVTSAQKNPTAFYLCASSPTSVDTQYFGPGTRLTVL.